A single sample gave rise to the 27 T cell receptor beta chains below, sequenced in a study of OX40 agonist ivuxolimab in advanced cancers. The assay was immunoSEQ multiplex PCR, and TCRdb's table has in-frame clones only and misses some. The sample yields about 35,000 clones, roughly 80% seen once. The sample consisted of CD4+ or CD8+ T cells sorted from blood, taken in a trial of the OX40 agonist ivuxolimab. Receptors originate from an adult with an advanced solid tumor such as melanoma, head and neck, liver or kidney cancer.

The chain uses TRBV27 and TRBJ2-1; 9 bases are a match to TRBD2. Germline CDR1 is MNHEY and CDR2 is SMNVEV (reference sequence). The CDR3 runs to 14 residues. The V and J ends lost 5 bases and 2 bases, in that order; junction bases with no gene match: 1. CDR3 sequence: CASSAGGAYNEQFF. The CDR3 DNA reads as TGTGCCAGCAGTGCGGGGGGGGCCTACAATGAGCAGTTCTTC.

By share, this clone ranks as medium-sized. The J gene is TRBJ2-7, the V gene TRBV13; a weak D match, TRBD1 (5 bases). CDR3 length: 11 amino acids. V was cut by 4 bases and J by 4 bases, with 5 bases left in between. Germline V CDR1 and CDR2: PRHDT, FYEKMQ (reference sequence). This chain's CDR3 is CASSSGYEQYF. CDR3 nucleotide sequence: TGTGCCAGCAGCTCAGGGTACGAGCAGTACTTC.

This clone was recorded once. The chain uses TRBV6-5 and TRBJ2-7; possibly TRBD1 for D (6 bases). CDR1 and CDR2 (germline): MNHEY, SVGAGI. V was cut by 6 bases and J by 7 bases, with 13 bases left in between. This CDR3 comprises 12 residues. The chain's CDR3 is CASRRGSGEQYF. DNA of the CDR3: TGTGCCAGCAGAAGGGGGAGTGGGGAGCAGTACTTC.

The V call is TRBV27, the J call TRBJ1-4, with D maybe TRBD1 (5 bases). Trimming removed 0 bases at V and 13 bases at J, with 9 bases between. The CDR3 is 12 residues long. CDR1 and CDR2 from the germline V gene are MNHEY and SMNVEV (reference sequence). The CDR3 is CASSLSGGRLFF. The CDR3 region has the DNA TGTGCCAGCAGTTTATCGGGGGGTAGACTGTTTTTT.

The chain recombines TRBV7-3 with TRBJ2-3; no clear D. The CDR3 is made up of 12 amino acids. Germline loops: CDR1 SGHTA, CDR2 FQGTGA. The V and J ends lost 5 bases and 4 bases respectively, with 7 bases between them. The CDR3 nucleotides read TGTGCCAGCAGCCCCGGTTCAGATACGCAGTATTTT. Translating gives CASSPGSDTQYF.

The rearrangement joins TRBV5-5 to TRBJ1-1; no reliable D call. This CDR3 has 14 residues. Germline CDR1 is SGHKS and CDR2 is YYEKEE (reference sequence). Deletions cut 4 bases from V and 1 base from J, with 11 bases between. CDR3 sequence reads: CASSPRVGNTEAFF. As DNA, the CDR3 is TGTGCCAGCAGCCCAAGGGTGGGGAACACTGAAGCTTTCTTT.

V usage is TRBV9 and J usage is TRBJ1-3, with D possibly being TRBD1 (6 bases). The CDR3 covers 14 residues. Germline V lookup: CDR1 SGDLS, CDR2 YYNGEE. The germline V and J ends were trimmed by 3 bases and 0 bases, with 7 bases remaining between them. The CDR3 spells CASSGGHSGNTIYF. CDR3 DNA sequence: TGTGCCAGCAGCGGGGGACACTCTGGAAACACCATATATTTT.

This chain uses TRBV13 with TRBJ2-1; unclear D gene. The CDR3 has 16 residues. Per germline, CDR1 PRHDT and CDR2 FYEKMQ (reference sequence). Trimming removed 0 bases at V and 0 bases at J, with 9 bases between. CDR3 amino acids: CASSLGGLSSYNEQFF. CDR3 nucleotides: TGTGCCAGCAGCTTAGGGGGCCTCAGCTCCTACAATGAGCAGTTCTTC.

DNA for the CDR3: TGTGCCAGCAGACACAAGGGGGGGGGAACCTACGAGCAGTACTTC. Protein sequence: CASRHKGGGTYEQYF. V gene TRBV28 combines with J gene TRBJ2-7; perhaps TRBD2 as D (7 bases). The CDR3 is made up of 15 amino acids. The V gene lost 6 bases and the J gene lost 2 bases, with 17 bases spanning the gap. CDR1 is MDHEN and CDR2 is SYDVKM in the germline V gene.

The chain combines TRBV4-1 with TRBJ2-3; 7 nucleotides agree with TRBD2. The V gene end was trimmed by 0 bases and the J gene end by 1 base; junction bases not matched to a gene: 16. Germline loops: CDR1 MGHRA, CDR2 YSYEKL. This CDR3 has 20 residues. CDR3 protein: CASSQDQSGRAEMGTDTQYF. CDR3 in DNA: TGCGCCAGCAGCCAAGATCAATCGGGGAGGGCCGAGATGGGCACAGATACGCAGTATTTT.

The chain employs TRBV6-1 and TRBJ1-2; the match to TRBD1 covers 8 bases. The CDR3 is made up of 15 amino acids. V trimming: 0 bases; J trimming: 6 bases; junction bases outside the gene matches: 6. Germline-derived CDR1 and CDR2 are MNHNS and SASEGT. CDR3 loop: CASSEAQDRANGYTF. The CDR3 coding sequence is TGTGCCAGCAGTGAAGCCCAGGACAGGGCGAATGGCTACACCTTC.

The V gene is TRBV4-1, the J gene TRBJ2-5; TRBD2 matches 13 bases. In germline, CDR1 is MGHRA, CDR2 YSYEKL. V lost 3 bases and J lost 5; bases outside the gene matches: 9. The CDR3 extends over 17 amino acids. The CDR3 nucleotides are TGCGCCAGCAGCCAGACTGAGGGACTAGCGGGGCATGAGACCCAGTACTTC. As protein: CASSQTEGLAGHETQYF.

The rearrangement uses TRBV27 and TRBJ2-1; D remains ambiguous. The germline V and J ends were trimmed by 5 bases and 7 bases, with 9 bases remaining between them. The CDR3 is made up of 12 amino acids. CDR1 MNHEY and CDR2 SMNVEV come from the germline V gene (reference sequence). CDR3 amino acids: CASSLSLNEQFF. CDR3 DNA: TGTGCCAGCAGTCTCAGCCTAAATGAGCAGTTCTTC.

The CDR3 DNA is TGTGCCAGCAGTTTGGCGGGGGATTGGGCTGAAGCTTTCTTT. It encodes CASSLAGDWAEAFF. This chain joins TRBV27 and TRBJ1-1, with TRBD1 as a possible D gene (5 bases). This CDR3 comprises 14 residues. Germline V gene data show CDR1 as MNHEY and CDR2 as SMNVEV (reference sequence). V was shortened by 3 bases and J by 6 bases, with 14 bases between the two germline ends.

This rearrangement joins TRBV27 to TRBJ2-7, with TRBD2 as a possible D gene (5 bases). Between the trimmed V and J ends, which lost 8 bases and 3 bases, there was a span of 17 bases. The CDR3 totals 14 residues. The V gene's germline CDR1 is MNHEY and CDR2 SMNVEV (reference sequence). The CDR3 spells CASQVRGIDYEQYF. The CDR3 nucleotides read TGTGCCAGCCAAGTTCGGGGAATAGACTACGAGCAGTACTTC.

There are many counts of this clone. The chain is built from TRBV9 and TRBJ1-4; D remains ambiguous. Deletions cut 4 bases from V and 0 bases from J, with 19 bases between. Germline loops: CDR1 SGDLS, CDR2 YYNGEE. The CDR3 is 18 amino acids. CDR3 DNA: TGTGCCAGCAGCCCCCCCGGGTCGGCCAAGACAACTAATGAAAAACTGTTTTTT. As protein: CASSPPGSAKTTNEKLFF.

V gene TRBV7-6 combines with J gene TRBJ1-4; tentative D call: TRBD1 (5 bases). The CDR3 runs 15 residues. V lost 1 base to trimming and J lost 4 bases, with 10 bases between them. The germline V gene has CDR1 SGHVS and CDR2 FNYEAQ. CDR3 sequence reads: CASSLEQGLNEKLFF. In DNA, the CDR3 is TGTGCCAGCAGCTTAGAGCAGGGTCTTAATGAAAAACTGTTTTTT.

The chain is built from TRBV5-4 and TRBJ2-3, with 7 bases aligning to TRBD2. CDR3 length: 14 amino acids. Trimming cost V 6 bases and J 1 base; bases outside gene matches: 5. CDR1 is SGHNT, CDR2 YYREEE, per germline (reference sequence). The CDR3 loop is CASKGEGGTDTQYF. CDR3 in DNA: TGTGCCAGCAAAGGGGAGGGTGGCACAGATACGCAGTATTTT.

This clone was seen only a few times. This chain joins TRBV6-4 and TRBJ2-3, with 8 nucleotides matching TRBD2. With V trimmed by 1 base and J by 5 bases, 11 bases remained unmatched. The CDR3 has 17 amino acids. Germline lookup yields CDR1 MRHNA and CDR2 SNTAGT. The CDR3 loop is CASSDLDSRGDVDTQYF. The DNA for the CDR3 is TGTGCCAGCAGTGACTTGGATTCGCGGGGGGATGTAGATACGCAGTATTTT.

The rearrangement links TRBV5-5 to TRBJ2-2; no reliable D call. CDR1 and CDR2 from the germline V gene are SGHKS and YYEKEE (reference sequence). CDR3 size: 13 residues. Trimming stripped 6 bases from V and 0 bases from J, with 6 bases between. The CDR3 sequence is CASIGTNTGELFF. For the CDR3, the DNA is TGTGCCAGCATAGGGACGAACACCGGGGAGCTGTTTTTT.

This chain uses TRBV27 with TRBJ2-7; perhaps TRBD2 as D (5 bases). Germline V gene sequence: CDR1 MNHEY, CDR2 SMNVEV (reference sequence). V lost 3 bases and J 5 bases, leaving 14 bases between the germline ends. CDR3 length equals 14 residues. The CDR3 DNA is TGTGCCAGCAGTTTTGGGATCGGGATCAACGAGCAGTACTTC. It specifies CASSFGIGINEQYF.

The rearrangement links TRBV5-1 to TRBJ2-1; 10 nucleotides line up with TRBD2. Germline V lookup: CDR1 SGHRS, CDR2 YFSETQ. V lost 2 bases and J lost 5; bases outside the gene matches: 1. The CDR3 has 14 amino acids. The CDR3 sequence is CASSLSGGDNEQFF. As DNA, the CDR3 is TGCGCCAGCAGCTTAAGCGGGGGGGACAATGAGCAGTTCTTC. Drawing the rest from reference TRBV5-1 and TRBJ2-1, the complete variable domain is KAGVTQTPRYLIKTRGQQVTLSCSPISGHRSVSWYQQTPGQGLQFLFEYFSETQRNKGNFPGRFSGRQFSNSRSEMNVSTLELGDSALYLCASSLSGGDNEQFFGPGTRLTVL.

CDR3 residues: CASSIGSTAETQYF. The CDR3 region has the DNA TGTGCCAGTAGTATCGGCTCGACGGCAGAGACCCAGTACTTC. The chain has TRBV19 and TRBJ2-5; no firm D call. CDR1 LNHDA and CDR2 SQIVND come from the germline V gene (reference sequence). The CDR3 contains 14 residues. Trimming removed 3 bases at V and 4 bases at J, with 12 bases between. The full variable domain, its missing parts supplied by reference TRBV19 and TRBJ2-5, is DGGITQSPKYLFRKEGQNVTLSCEQNLNHDAMYWYRQDPGQGLRLIYYSQIVNDFQKGDIAEGYSVSREKKESFPLTVTSAQKNPTAFYLCASSIGSTAETQYFGPGTRLLVL.

The chain recombines TRBV5-4 with TRBJ1-1, with unresolved D. There are 14 residues in the CDR3. From germline, CDR1 is SGHNT and CDR2 YYREEE (reference sequence). The V end was cut by 0 bases, the J end by 1 base, with 7 bases between. The CDR3 DNA is TGTGCCAGCAGCTTGGTGTCTTCGAACACTGAAGCTTTCTTT. Its translation is CASSLVSSNTEAFF. The entire variable domain, with the rest obtained from reference TRBV5-4 and TRBJ1-1, is as follows: ETGVTQSPTHLIKTRGQQVTLRCSSQSGHNTVSWYQQALGQGPQFIFQYYREEENGRGNFPPRFSGLQFPNYSSELNVNALELDDSALYLCASSLVSSNTEAFFGQGTRLTVV.

This clone was seen once. V is TRBV10-3 and J is TRBJ2-5, with 16 bases lining up with TRBD2. Gene TRBJ2-7 matches the end of the DNA better, so the J call may be wrong. CDR1 is ENHRY and CDR2 is SYGVKD in the germline V gene. CDR3 length equals 16 residues. CDR3 coding DNA: TGTGCCACCGCCGGGACTAGCGGGGGGGAAGTCTACGAGCAGTACTTC. It is translated as CATAGTSGGEVYEQYF.

The chain links TRBV11-1 to TRBJ1-5; unclear D gene. The CDR3 consists of 15 residues. Trimming removed 7 bases at V and 9 bases at J, with 22 bases between. CDR1 SGHAT and CDR2 FQDESV come from the germline V gene (reference sequence). CDR3 nucleotides: TGTGCCAGCACCAAGAGGGCGCTTTGTTTTTGGCCCCAGCATTTT. It is translated as CASTKRALCFWPQHF.

The chain recombines TRBV5-8 with TRBJ2-7; tentative D call: TRBD2 (6 bases). The CDR3 loop spans 14 amino acids. V was cut by 5 bases and J by 2 bases, with 14 bases left in between. CDR1 and CDR2 from the germline V gene are SGHTS and YDEGEE. CDR3 coding DNA: TGTGCCAGCAGGTACCGGGACTCTACCTACGAGCAGTACTTC. This encodes CASRYRDSTYEQYF.